A selection of T cell receptor beta chains follows, all from one sample in a study of blood T cell repertoires in COVID-19. The method was immunoSEQ multiplex PCR; TCRdb's version includes in-frame clones alone and lacks a portion of them. The data show 25,000 to 35,000 clones, 70% to 90% seen once. Sequenced material: peripheral blood. These receptors were taken from a human donor in a cohort sampled during active COVID-19. Each CDR3 is given without its conserved first and last residue. The order of the fields is V gene, J gene, CDR3 protein.

TRBV5-1	TRBJ1-1	ASSPPLGRNTEAF
TRBV23-1	TRBJ2-3	AGLISQY
TRBV6-4	TRBJ2-1	ASSDTSGSSEQF
TRBV12-1	TRBJ2-2	ASSFATARLTNTGELF
TRBV7-3	TRBJ2-7	ASSQLPGQGYEQY
TRBV10-1	TRBJ2-1	ASSGVLAGEQF
TRBV21-1	TRBJ2-3	ASSRRGGPDTQY
TRBV5-1	TRBJ1-4	ASSGDRMGEKLF
TRBV30	TRBJ1-1	AWTGQAEGAF
TRBV7-2	TRBJ2-5	ASSRGGFETQY
TRBV5-4	TRBJ1-6	ASSPGGGTSPLH
TRBV2	TRBJ1-2	ASTREQGSYGYT
TRBV19	TRBJ2-6	ASSINSNVLT
TRBV4-2	TRBJ2-5	ASSPGESVQETQY
TRBV10-1	TRBJ2-1	ASSELRNEQF
TRBV19	TRBJ1-3	ASTGQNRARTGNTIY
TRBV19	TRBJ2-7	ASRTAGTGTYEQY
TRBV6-2/TRBV6-3	TRBJ2-3	ASSYEGGGTDTQY
TRBV5-1	TRBJ1-3	ASSLAGTGSGNTIY
TRBV6-1	TRBJ2-3	ASSGGTGGLSTDTQY
TRBV18	TRBJ2-7	ASSQTSSSTDEQY
TRBV29-1	TRBJ2-7	SVEQGSREQY
TRBV7-8	TRBJ1-6	ASSLLGGANSPLH
TRBV12-5	TRBJ1-1	ASGQTTPEAEAF
TRBV5-1	TRBJ1-6	ASSTQGRDSPLH
TRBV7-7	TRBJ2-7	ASSPKVSGVHEQY
TRBV30	TRBJ1-1	AWDLSTGATEAF
TRBV6-1	TRBJ1-4	ASSEIQGGAEKLF